This section outlines one T cell receptor (beta chain) sequence together with its context. Its antigen is unidentified. These data come from a study of OX40 agonist ivuxolimab in advanced cancers. About the study: Ivuxolimab doses were 0.01, 0.1, 0.3, 1.5, 3 or 10 mg/kg every 2 weeks. Study-wide results and caveats: Those patients achieving a partial response at 0.1-3.0 mg/kg showed among the lowest clonal expansion.

Using immunoSEQ multiplex PCR, the repertoire was profiled, and TCRdb retains in-frame clones only, with some absent. The profile covers 95,000 to 150,000 clones, with 85% to 95% appearing a single time and 0.15% to 0.16% taken by the ten largest. The CDR3 is made up of 14 amino acids. Trimming removed 3 bases at V and 13 bases at J, with 19 bases between. Germline V CDR1 and CDR2: KGHSH, LQKENI. This clonotype was obtained from an adult with an advanced solid tumor such as melanoma, head and neck, liver or kidney cancer. The sample here was CD4+ or CD8+ T cells sorted from blood, taken in a trial of the OX40 agonist ivuxolimab. J is TRBJ2-1 and V is TRBV18, with D possibly being TRBD2 (6 bases). DNA of the CDR3: TGTGCCAGCTCACCGCCCCGACTAGTTGCAGATCAGTTCTTC. Translation gives CASSPPRLVADQFF.